What follows are 14 T cell receptor beta chains derived from one specimen sequenced in a study of T cells in Graves' hyperthyroidism and ophthalmopathy. Using RNA transcripts as the source, TCR beta CDR3 regions were amplified. HTBI primers were used for first-round RT-PCR of the TCR CDR3. Each CDR3 protein gets one entry after TCRdb re-called the multiplex PCR reads with MiXCR. In the table there are approximately 720,000 distinct CDR3 sequences, 18% of which are singletons. Sequencing was performed on blood. The receptors come from a woman aged 45-65 years with Graves' hyperthyroidism that later progressed to Graves' ophthalmopathy.

The rearrangement uses TRBV5-6 and TRBJ2-1, with TRBD1 matching over 9 bases. This CDR3 comprises 15 residues. The trim removed 2 bases at V and 5 bases at J, leaving 5 bases unmatched. Per germline, CDR1 SGHDT and CDR2 YYEEEE. CDR3 loop: CASSFKRTGDNEQFF. The CDR3 bases are TGTGCCAGCAGCTTCAAAAGGACAGGGGACAATGAGCAGTTCTTC.

In this sample, this clonotype turned up a few times. The genes are TRBV12-3 or TRBV12-4 and TRBJ2-1; D is possibly TRBD1 or TRBD2 (5 bases each). The CDR3 contains 10 residues. Trimming removed 6 bases at V and 15 bases at J, with 12 bases between. CDR3 protein: CASSAGTLFF. The CDR3 nucleotides are TGTGCCAGCAGCGCCGGGACGCTGTTCTTC.

Many counts were recorded for this clonotype. The chain employs TRBV12-3 or TRBV12-4 and TRBJ1-2, with D possibly TRBD1 on 5 matching bases. The V gene lost 3 bases and the J gene lost 8 bases, with 7 bases spanning the gap. This CDR3 is built from 11 residues. CDR3 DNA sequence: TGTGCCAGCAGTTTGTCAGGGGGCTACACCTTC. It is translated as CASSLSGGYTF.

At least ten counts were recorded for this clonotype. J is TRBJ2-1 and V is TRBV7-8; 11 bases map to TRBD2. Germline CDR1 and CDR2: SGHVS and FQNEAQ. V shed 5 bases and J 1 base; nucleotides not matched to a gene: 7. This CDR3 is 17 amino acids long. In DNA form, the CDR3 reads TGTGCCAGCAGCACCTCGACTAGCGGGGCATCCTACAATGAGCAGTTCTTC. Protein: CASSTSTSGASYNEQFF.

There are a few counts of this clonotype. V usage is TRBV6-1 and J usage is TRBJ1-6; D not certain. Germline loops: CDR1 MNHNS, CDR2 SASEGT. There are 18 residues in the CDR3. V lost 5 bases and J 0 bases, leaving 17 bases between the germline ends. Written as DNA, the CDR3 is TGTGCCAGCAGTTATCAACACCCCCAGAGCTCCTATAATTCACCCCTCCACTTT. It yields the protein CASSYQHPQSSYNSPLHF.

The J gene is TRBJ1-2, the V gene TRBV6-1; 7 nucleotides match TRBD1. The CDR3 is 14 residues long. CDR1 is MNHNS and CDR2 is SASEGT in the germline V gene. Trimming took 5 bases from V and 6 from J; bases not matched to a gene: 9. The CDR3: CASSYPDRVDGYTF. The DNA of the CDR3 is TGTGCCAGCAGTTATCCAGACAGGGTGGATGGCTACACCTTC.

This clonotype turned up a few times. The rearrangement uses TRBV6-1 and TRBJ2-7, with D perhaps matching TRBD2 (6 bases). Judging by the DNA end, TRBJ2-1 fits better; the J call may be wrong. The CDR3 length is 11 residues. Germline CDR1 MNHNS, CDR2 SASEGT. CDR3 sequence: CASILAYEQFF. The DNA of the CDR3 is TGTGCCAGCATTCTAGCGTACGAGCAGTTCTTC.

This clonotype was detected ten times or more. This chain connects TRBV30 to TRBJ1-4; D is ambiguous. The germline gives CDR1 GTSNPN, CDR2 SVGIG (reference sequence). V lost 0 bases to trimming and J lost 8 bases, with 7 bases between them. The CDR3 is 12 amino acids. The CDR3 loop reads CAWSVLREKLFF. The DNA of the CDR3 is TGTGCCTGGAGTGTATTAAGAGAAAAACTGTTTTTT.

Many counts were recorded for this clonotype. The gene calls are TRBV6-1 and TRBJ1-2; no definite D call. The V gene lost 4 bases and the J gene lost 2 bases, with 5 bases spanning the gap. The CDR3 runs 12 residues. Germline CDR1 and CDR2: MNHNS and SASEGT. The CDR3 DNA follows: TGTGCCAGCAGTGGAGAGAACTATGGCTACACCTTC. Translated: CASSGENYGYTF.

This clonotype was recorded a few times. The V call is TRBV10-3, the J call TRBJ2-3; D ambiguous. Germline CDR1 is ENHRY and CDR2 is SYGVKD. The CDR3 consists of 13 residues. V was cut by 0 bases and J by 5 bases, with 6 bases left in between. The CDR3 DNA sequence: TGTGCCATCAGTGAGTCGGTTGGAGATACGCAGTATTTT. The encoded protein is CAISESVGDTQYF.

This sequence joins TRBV5-1 and TRBJ1-1, with 7 bases lining up with TRBD1. The ends lost 4 bases at V and 4 bases at J; junction bases unmatched: 19. The CDR3 runs 18 residues. Germline V gene data show CDR1 as SGHRS and CDR2 as YFSETQ. CDR3 in DNA: TGCGCCAGCAGCGTATCTCCCCCGGGACAGCAAGGGGGCACTGAAGCTTTCTTT. As protein: CASSVSPPGQQGGTEAFF.

In this sample, this clonotype turned up a few times. One end of the junction varies from germline; a read error may be responsible. The rearrangement uses TRBV20-1 and TRBJ1-3; D is possibly TRBD1 (5 bases). The CDR3 runs to 13 residues. CDR1 is DFQATT and CDR2 is SNEGSKA in the germline V gene (reference sequence). The CDR3 spells CGASRDAGNTIYF. As DNA, the CDR3 is TGCGGTGCTAGCCGGGACGCTGGAAACACCATATATTTT.

This clonotype was observed many times. This chain links TRBV12-3 or TRBV12-4 with TRBJ1-1; TRBD1 matches at 7 bases. V dropped 7 bases and J dropped 0; count of bases not matched to a gene: 14. The CDR3 has 17 residues. CDR3 nucleotide sequence: TGTGCCAGCAACCGACCGAGAGGGGGCACGATGAACACTGAAGCTTTCTTT. It translates to CASNRPRGGTMNTEAFF.

A few counts support this clonotype. The rearrangement joins TRBV5-4 to TRBJ2-4, with 12 bases aligning to TRBD1. The CDR3 is 16 residues long. Losses at the gene ends were 3 bases for V and 3 bases for J; bases not matched to a gene: 4. CDR1 is SGHNT and CDR2 is YYREEE in the germline V gene (reference sequence). The CDR3 is CASSSGQGANKNIQYF. The DNA for the CDR3 is TGTGCCAGCAGCTCGGGACAGGGGGCGAACAAAAACATTCAGTACTTC.